The 9 T cell receptor beta chains presented below share a single source sample, sequenced in a study of blood T cell repertoires in COVID-19. Data came from immunoSEQ multiplex PCR; TCRdb stores just in-frame clones and leaves some out. The sample yields over 150,000 clones, approximately 80% seen once. Sequenced: peripheral blood. The receptors shown here come from a woman in her fifties or sixties with acute or convalescent COVID-19.

J is TRBJ1-3 and V is TRBV11-3; 10 nucleotides align to TRBD1. The CDR3 is 15 residues long. Unmatched junction bases numbered 1, after V lost 3 bases and J lost 2 bases. Germline values: CDR1 SGHNT, CDR2 YENEEA. CDR3 sequence (DNA): TGTGCCAGCAGCTTGGGACAGGGGACTGGAAACACCATATATTTT. It translates to CASSLGQGTGNTIYF.

The chain links TRBV7-2 to TRBJ1-1, with 7 positions matching TRBD1. V trimming: 6 bases; J trimming: 3 bases; junction bases outside the gene matches: 7. Germline lookup yields CDR1 SGHTA and CDR2 FQGNSA. This CDR3 comprises 14 residues. The CDR3 DNA is TGTGCCAGCAGAACCGACAGGGTTGACACTGAAGCTTTCTTT. Translating it yields CASRTDRVDTEAFF.

This chain connects TRBV10-3 to TRBJ2-2; TRBD1 agrees at 7 bases. The CDR3 is 15 amino acids. The V gene end was trimmed by 2 bases and the J gene end by 4 bases; junction bases not matched to a gene: 4. Germline V CDR1 and CDR2: ENHRY, SYGVKD. This CDR3 is CAISEGQASTGELFF. The DNA of the CDR3 is TGTGCCATCAGTGAGGGACAGGCTTCCACCGGGGAGCTGTTTTTT.

The J gene is TRBJ2-7, the V gene TRBV29-1; TRBD2 aligns across 9 bases. CDR3 length: 15 amino acids. Looked up from germline, CDR1 is SQVTM and CDR2 is ANQGSEA. V shed 4 bases, J shed 3 bases, and the junction held 10 bases outside the gene matches. The CDR3 sequence is CSVGGMTSGFYEQYF. The CDR3 bases are TGCAGCGTTGGGGGGATGACTAGCGGTTTCTACGAGCAGTACTTC.

The CDR3 sequence: CSASYRDRSTDTQYF. The DNA of the CDR3 is TGCAGTGCTAGTTACCGGGACAGGAGCACAGATACGCAGTATTTT. The rearrangement uses TRBV20-1 and TRBJ2-3, with 8 bases that match TRBD1. The V and J ends lost 3 bases and 0 bases, in that order; junction bases with no gene match: 5. The CDR3 has 15 amino acids. The V gene's germline CDR1 is DFQATT and CDR2 SNEGSKA (reference sequence).

DNA of the CDR3: TGTGCCAGCAGCCCCGACAGTCGCTATGGCTACACCTTC. Amino acids: CASSPDSRYGYTF. V is TRBV7-2 and J is TRBJ1-2; D may be TRBD1 (5 bases). This CDR3 spans 13 amino acids. The germline V gene encodes CDR1 SGHTA and CDR2 FQGNSA. V was pared by 5 bases and J by 4 bases, with 11 bases between.

This clone appeared a single time. The chain carries TRBV4-3 and TRBJ2-2, with no clear D. Germline V gives CDR1 LGHNA, CDR2 YSLEER. There are 15 residues in the CDR3. The germline V and J ends were trimmed by 5 bases and 3 bases, with 13 bases remaining between them. CDR3 bases: TGCGCCAGCAGCGATTCACGGTTCGACACCGGGGAGCTGTTTTTT. Protein product: CASSDSRFDTGELFF.

This rearrangement joins TRBV19 to TRBJ1-6; 8 bases are shared with TRBD1. With 4 bases clipped from V and 8 bases from J, the junction kept 4 bases outside the gene matches. The CDR3 loop spans 14 amino acids. CDR1 and CDR2 (germline): LNHDA, SQIVND (reference sequence). CDR3 sequence: CASSTTGGDSPLHF. The CDR3 region has the DNA TGTGCCAGTAGTACAACAGGGGGGGATTCACCCCTCCACTTT. The full variable domain, completed using reference TRBV19 and TRBJ1-6, is DGGITQSPKYLFRKEGQNVTLSCEQNLNHDAMYWYRQDPGQGLRLIYYSQIVNDFQKGDIAEGYSVSREKKESFPLTVTSAQKNPTAFYLCASSTTGGDSPLHFGNGTRLTVT.

This clone was counted between two and nine times. The rearrangement uses TRBV10-1 and TRBJ2-1; D may be TRBD2 (5 bases). The CDR3 runs 15 residues. Germline CDR1 is WNHNN and CDR2 is SYGVQD (reference sequence). Trimming pared 0 bases from V and 6 bases from J, leaving 12 bases between. CDR3 loop: CASSESPSLGNEQFF. CDR3 nucleotide sequence: TGCGCCAGCAGTGAGTCGCCTAGCTTGGGCAATGAGCAGTTCTTC.